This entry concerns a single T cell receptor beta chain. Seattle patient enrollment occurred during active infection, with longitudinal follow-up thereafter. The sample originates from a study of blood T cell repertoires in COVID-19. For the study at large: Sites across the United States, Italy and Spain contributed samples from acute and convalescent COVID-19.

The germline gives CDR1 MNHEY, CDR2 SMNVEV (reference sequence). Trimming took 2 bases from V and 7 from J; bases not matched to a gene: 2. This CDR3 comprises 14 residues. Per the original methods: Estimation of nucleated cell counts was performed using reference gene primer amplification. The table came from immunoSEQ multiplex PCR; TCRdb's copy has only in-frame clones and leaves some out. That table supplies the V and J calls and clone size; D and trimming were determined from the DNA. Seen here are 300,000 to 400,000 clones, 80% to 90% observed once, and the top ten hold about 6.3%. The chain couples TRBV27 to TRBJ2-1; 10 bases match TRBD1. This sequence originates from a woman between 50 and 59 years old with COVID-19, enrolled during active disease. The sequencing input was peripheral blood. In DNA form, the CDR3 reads TGTGCCAGCAGTTTACGGACAGGGGGTAATGAGCAGTTCTTC. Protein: CASSLRTGGNEQFF.